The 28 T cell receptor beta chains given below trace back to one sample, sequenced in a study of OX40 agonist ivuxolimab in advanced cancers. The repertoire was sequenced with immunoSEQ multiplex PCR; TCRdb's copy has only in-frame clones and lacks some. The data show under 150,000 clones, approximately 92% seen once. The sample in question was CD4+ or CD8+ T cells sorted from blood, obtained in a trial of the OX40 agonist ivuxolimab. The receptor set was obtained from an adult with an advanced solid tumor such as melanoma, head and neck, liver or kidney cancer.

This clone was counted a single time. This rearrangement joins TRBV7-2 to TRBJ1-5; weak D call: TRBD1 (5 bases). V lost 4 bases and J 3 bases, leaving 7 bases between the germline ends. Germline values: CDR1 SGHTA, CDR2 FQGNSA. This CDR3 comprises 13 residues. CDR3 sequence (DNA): TGTGCCAGCAGCTGGACACCCAATCAGCCCCAGCATTTT. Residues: CASSWTPNQPQHF.

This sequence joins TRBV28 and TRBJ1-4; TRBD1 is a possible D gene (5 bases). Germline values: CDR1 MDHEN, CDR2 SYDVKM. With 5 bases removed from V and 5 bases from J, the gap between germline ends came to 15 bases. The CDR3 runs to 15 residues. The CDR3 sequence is CASSDTGPGNEKLFF. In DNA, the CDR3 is TGTGCCAGCAGTGATACAGGTCCAGGGAATGAAAAACTGTTTTTT.

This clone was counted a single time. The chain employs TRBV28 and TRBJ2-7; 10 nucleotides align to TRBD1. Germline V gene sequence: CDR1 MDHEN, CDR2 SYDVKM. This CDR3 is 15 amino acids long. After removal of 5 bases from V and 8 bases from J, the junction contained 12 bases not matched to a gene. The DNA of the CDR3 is TGTGCCAGCAGTCCAACTACCGGGACAGGGGCAAAGCAGTACTTC. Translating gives CASSPTTGTGAKQYF.

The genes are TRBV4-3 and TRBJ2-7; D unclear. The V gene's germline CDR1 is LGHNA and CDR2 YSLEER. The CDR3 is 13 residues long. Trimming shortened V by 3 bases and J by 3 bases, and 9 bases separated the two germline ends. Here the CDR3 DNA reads TGCGCCAGCAGCCAGGCTGAGAACTACGAGCAGTACTTC. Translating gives CASSQAENYEQYF.

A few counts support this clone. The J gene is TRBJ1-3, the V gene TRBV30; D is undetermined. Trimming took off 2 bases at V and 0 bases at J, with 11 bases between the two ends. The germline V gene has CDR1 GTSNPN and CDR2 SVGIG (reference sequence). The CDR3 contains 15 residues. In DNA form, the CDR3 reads TGTGCCTGGAGTCAGAAGGGATTCTCTGGAAACACCATATATTTT. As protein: CAWSQKGFSGNTIYF.

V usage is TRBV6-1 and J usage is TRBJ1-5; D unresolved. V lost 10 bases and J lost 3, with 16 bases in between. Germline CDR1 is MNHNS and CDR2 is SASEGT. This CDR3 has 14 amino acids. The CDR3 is CATVGYPSNQPQHF. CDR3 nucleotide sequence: TGTGCCACCGTGGGGTACCCATCCAATCAGCCCCAGCATTTT.

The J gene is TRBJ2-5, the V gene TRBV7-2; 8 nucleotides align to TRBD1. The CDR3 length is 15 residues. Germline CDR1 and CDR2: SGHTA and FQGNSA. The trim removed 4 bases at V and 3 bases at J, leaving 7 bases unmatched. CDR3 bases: TGTGCCAGCAGCTCCTGGACAGGGTGGAAAGAGACCCAGTACTTC. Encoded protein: CASSSWTGWKETQYF.

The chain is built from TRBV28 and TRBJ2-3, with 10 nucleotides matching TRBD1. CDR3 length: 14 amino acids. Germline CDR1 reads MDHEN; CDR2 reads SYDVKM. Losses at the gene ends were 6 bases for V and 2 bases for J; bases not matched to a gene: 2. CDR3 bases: TGTGCCAGCAGGACAGGGGGCCTCACAGATACGCAGTATTTT. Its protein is CASRTGGLTDTQYF.

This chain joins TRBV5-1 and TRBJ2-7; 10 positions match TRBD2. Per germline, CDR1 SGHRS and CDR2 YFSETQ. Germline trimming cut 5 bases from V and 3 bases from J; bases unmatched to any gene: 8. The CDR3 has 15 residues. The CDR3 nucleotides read TGCGCCAGCAGTGCCCTAGCGGGGGAAAACTACGAGCAGTACTTC. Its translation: CASSALAGENYEQYF.

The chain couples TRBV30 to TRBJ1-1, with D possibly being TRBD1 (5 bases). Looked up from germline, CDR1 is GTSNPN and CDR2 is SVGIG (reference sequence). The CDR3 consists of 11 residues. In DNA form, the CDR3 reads TGTGCTTCCAGGGTATTCACTGAAGCTTTCTTT. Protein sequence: CASRVFTEAFF. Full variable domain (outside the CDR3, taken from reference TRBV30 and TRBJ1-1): SQTIHQWPATLVQPVGSPLSLECTVEGTSNPNLYWYRQAAGRGLQLLFYSVGIGQISSEVPQNLSASRPQDRQFILSSKKLLLSDSGFYLCASRVFTEAFFGQGTRLTVV.

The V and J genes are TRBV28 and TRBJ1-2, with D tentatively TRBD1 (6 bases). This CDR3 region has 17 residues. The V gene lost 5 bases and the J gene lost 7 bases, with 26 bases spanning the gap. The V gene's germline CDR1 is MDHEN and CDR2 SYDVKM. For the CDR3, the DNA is TGTGCCAGCAGTCCCAGCGGGGTGCGGGTCCTCAGGGGTGGCTACACCTTC. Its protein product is CASSPSGVRVLRGGYTF.

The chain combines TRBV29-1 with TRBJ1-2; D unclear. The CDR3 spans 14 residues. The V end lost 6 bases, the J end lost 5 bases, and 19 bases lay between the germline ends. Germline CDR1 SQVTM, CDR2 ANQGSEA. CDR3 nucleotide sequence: TGCAGCGTCGGAGGAGGGTTCGATAAGTATGGCTACACCTTC. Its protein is CSVGGGFDKYGYTF.

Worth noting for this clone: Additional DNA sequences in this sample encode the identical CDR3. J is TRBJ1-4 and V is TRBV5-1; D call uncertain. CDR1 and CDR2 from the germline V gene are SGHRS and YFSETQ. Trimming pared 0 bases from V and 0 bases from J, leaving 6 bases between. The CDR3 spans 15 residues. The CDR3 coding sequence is TGCGCCAGCAGCTTGGGTGCAGCAACTAATGAAAAACTGTTTTTT. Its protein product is CASSLGAATNEKLFF.

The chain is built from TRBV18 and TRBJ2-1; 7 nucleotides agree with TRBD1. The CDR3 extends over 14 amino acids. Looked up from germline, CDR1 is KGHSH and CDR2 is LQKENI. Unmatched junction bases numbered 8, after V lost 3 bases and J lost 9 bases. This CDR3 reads CASSPASRQGEQFF. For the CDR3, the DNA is TGTGCCAGCTCACCGGCTAGCAGACAGGGTGAGCAGTTCTTC.

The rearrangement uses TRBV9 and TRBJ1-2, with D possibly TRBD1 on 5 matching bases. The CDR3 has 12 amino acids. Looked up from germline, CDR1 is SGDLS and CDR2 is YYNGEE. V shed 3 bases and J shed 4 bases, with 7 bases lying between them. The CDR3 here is CASSGGFYGYTF. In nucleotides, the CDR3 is TGTGCCAGCAGCGGGGGGTTCTATGGCTACACCTTC.

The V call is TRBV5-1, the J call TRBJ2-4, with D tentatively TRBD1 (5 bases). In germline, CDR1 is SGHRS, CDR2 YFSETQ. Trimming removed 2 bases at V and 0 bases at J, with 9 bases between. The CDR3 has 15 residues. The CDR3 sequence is CASSFDSLAKNIQYF. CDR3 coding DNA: TGCGCCAGCAGCTTCGACAGCCTAGCCAAAAACATTCAGTACTTC.

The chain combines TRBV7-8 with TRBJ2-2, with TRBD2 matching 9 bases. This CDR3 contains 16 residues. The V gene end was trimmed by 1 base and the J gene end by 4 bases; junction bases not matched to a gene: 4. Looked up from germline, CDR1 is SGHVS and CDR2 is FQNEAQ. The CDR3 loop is CASSLDQRGVTGELFF. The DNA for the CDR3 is TGTGCCAGCAGCTTAGACCAGCGGGGGGTCACCGGGGAGCTGTTTTTT.

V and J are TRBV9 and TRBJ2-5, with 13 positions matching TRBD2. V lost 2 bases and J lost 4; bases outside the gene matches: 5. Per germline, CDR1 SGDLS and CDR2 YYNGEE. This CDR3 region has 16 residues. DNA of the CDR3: TGTGCCAGCAGCGTGGGACTAGCGGGAACAGGAGAGACCCAGTACTTC. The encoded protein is CASSVGLAGTGETQYF.

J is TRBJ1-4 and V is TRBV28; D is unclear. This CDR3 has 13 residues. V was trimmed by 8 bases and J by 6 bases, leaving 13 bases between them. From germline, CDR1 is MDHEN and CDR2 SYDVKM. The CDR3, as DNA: TGTGCCAGCGGGTTAGGATCGGATGAAAAACTGTTTTTT. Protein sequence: CASGLGSDEKLFF.

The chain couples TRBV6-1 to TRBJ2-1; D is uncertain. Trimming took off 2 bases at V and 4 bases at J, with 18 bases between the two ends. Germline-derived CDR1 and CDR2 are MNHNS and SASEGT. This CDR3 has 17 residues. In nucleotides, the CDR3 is TGTGCCAGCAGTGAATTCCAGGCCTCCCTAACTTACAATGAGCAGTTCTTC. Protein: CASSEFQASLTYNEQFF.

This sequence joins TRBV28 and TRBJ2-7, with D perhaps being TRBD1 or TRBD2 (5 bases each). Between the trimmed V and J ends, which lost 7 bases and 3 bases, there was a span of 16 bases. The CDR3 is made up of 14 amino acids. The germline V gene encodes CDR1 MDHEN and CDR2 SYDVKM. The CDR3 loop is CASMRGGGFYEQYF. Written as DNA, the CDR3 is TGTGCCAGCATGAGAGGTGGGGGATTCTACGAGCAGTACTTC.

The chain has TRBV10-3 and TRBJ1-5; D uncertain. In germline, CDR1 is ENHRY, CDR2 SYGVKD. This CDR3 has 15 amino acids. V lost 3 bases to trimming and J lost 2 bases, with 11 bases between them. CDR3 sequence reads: CAISDSGMGNQPQHF. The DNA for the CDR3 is TGTGCCATCAGTGATTCGGGGATGGGCAATCAGCCCCAGCATTTT.

The DNA of the CDR3 is TGTGCCAGCAGCCAACTTCAAGGGGCCCCTACCTACAATGAGCAGTTCTTC. This gives the protein CASSQLQGAPTYNEQFF. V gene TRBV11-2 combines with J gene TRBJ2-1, with a possible D match to TRBD1 (5 bases). V lost 5 bases, J lost 2 bases, and 19 bases lay in between. Germline CDR1 SGHAT, CDR2 FQNNGV. This CDR3 has 17 residues.

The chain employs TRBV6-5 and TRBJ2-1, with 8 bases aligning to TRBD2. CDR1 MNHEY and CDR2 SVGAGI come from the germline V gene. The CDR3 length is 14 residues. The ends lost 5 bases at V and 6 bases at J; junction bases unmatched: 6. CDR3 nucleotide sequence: TGTGCCAGCAGTCCCGGGGGGGGAATCAATGAGCAGTTCTTC. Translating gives CASSPGGGINEQFF.

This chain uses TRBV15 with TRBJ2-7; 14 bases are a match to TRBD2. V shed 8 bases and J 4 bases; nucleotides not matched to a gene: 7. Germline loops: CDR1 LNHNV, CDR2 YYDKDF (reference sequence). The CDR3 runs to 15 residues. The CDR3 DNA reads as TGTGCCACCGGGACTAGCGGGGGCCCCTTTTACGAGCAGTACTTC. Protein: CATGTSGGPFYEQYF.

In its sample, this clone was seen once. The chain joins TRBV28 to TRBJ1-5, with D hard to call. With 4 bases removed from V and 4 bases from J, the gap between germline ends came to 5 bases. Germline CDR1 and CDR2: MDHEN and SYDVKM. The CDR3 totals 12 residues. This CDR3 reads CASSSWNQPQHF. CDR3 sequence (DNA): TGTGCCAGCAGTTCCTGGAATCAGCCCCAGCATTTT. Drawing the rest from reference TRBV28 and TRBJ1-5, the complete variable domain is DVKVTQSSRYLVKRTGEKVFLECVQDMDHENMFWYRQDPGLGLRLIYFSYDVKMKEKGDIPEGYSVSREKKERFSLILESASTNQTSMYLCASSSWNQPQHFGDGTRLSIL.

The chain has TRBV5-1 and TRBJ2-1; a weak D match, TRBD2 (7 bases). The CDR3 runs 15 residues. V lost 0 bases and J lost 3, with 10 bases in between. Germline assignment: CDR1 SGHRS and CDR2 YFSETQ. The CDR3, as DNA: TGCGCCAGCAGCTTGGCAGGGGACTACTACAATGAGCAGTTCTTC. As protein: CASSLAGDYYNEQFF.

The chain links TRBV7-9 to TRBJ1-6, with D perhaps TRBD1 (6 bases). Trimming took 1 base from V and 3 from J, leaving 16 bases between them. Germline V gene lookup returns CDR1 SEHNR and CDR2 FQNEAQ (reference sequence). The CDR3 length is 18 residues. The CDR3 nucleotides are TGTGCCAGCAGCTTAGATAGAGGAGGACAGAACTATAATTCACCCCTCCACTTT. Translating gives CASSLDRGGQNYNSPLHF.